This is a list of T cell receptor beta chains from one sample in a study of blood T cell repertoires in COVID-19. This table comes from immunoSEQ multiplex PCR, and its TCRdb copy is limited to in-frame clones, with some not included. The data show 100,000 to 150,000 clones, around 83% seen once. Sequenced input: peripheral blood. The receptors were sampled from an elderly woman with COVID-19, enrolled during active disease. Each CDR3 is given with its conserved first and last residue. Each record gives: clone size, J gene, CDR3 length, V gene, D gene, CDR3 protein, CDR3 DNA. The D gene is left open where the match is weak. The size field is filled for only some rows; it gives once, few, many or a size class.

clone_size: -; j_call: TRBJ2-5; cdr3_length: 16; v_call: TRBV25-1; d_call: TRBD2; cdr3_aa: CASSEGTLAAQETQYF; cdr3_nt: TGTGCCAGCAGTGAAGGTACTCTAGCGGCACAAGAGACCCAGTACTTC
clone_size: -; j_call: TRBJ1-2; cdr3_length: 16; v_call: TRBV4-3; d_call: TRBD1; cdr3_aa: CASSQAGTQGAYGYTF; cdr3_nt: TGCGCCAGCAGCCAAGCCGGGACACAGGGGGCCTATGGCTACACCTTC
clone_size: -; j_call: TRBJ1-1; cdr3_length: 12; v_call: TRBV7-8; d_call: -; cdr3_aa: CASRQANTEAFF; cdr3_nt: TGTGCCAGCAGACAGGCGAACACTGAAGCTTTCTTT
clone_size: -; j_call: TRBJ2-3; cdr3_length: 15; v_call: TRBV2; d_call: TRBD1; cdr3_aa: CASLTRGLFTDTQYF; cdr3_nt: TGTGCCAGCTTAACAAGGGGGCTTTTCACAGATACGCAGTATTTT
clone_size: -; j_call: TRBJ2-1; cdr3_length: 15; v_call: TRBV19; d_call: TRBD2; cdr3_aa: CASSLAGGVLNEQFF; cdr3_nt: TGTGCCAGTAGTTTAGCGGGAGGGGTTTTGAATGAGCAGTTCTTC
clone_size: -; j_call: TRBJ1-1; cdr3_length: 12; v_call: TRBV28; d_call: -; cdr3_aa: CASSLIQGRAFF; cdr3_nt: TGTGCCAGCAGCCTGATACAGGGCCGAGCTTTCTTT
clone_size: many; j_call: TRBJ2-7; cdr3_length: 14; v_call: TRBV2; d_call: -; cdr3_aa: CASSVFRGNYEQYF; cdr3_nt: TGTGCCAGCAGTGTGTTCCGGGGAAACTACGAGCAGTACTTC
clone_size: -; j_call: TRBJ1-4; cdr3_length: 15; v_call: TRBV9; d_call: -; cdr3_aa: CASSAGLATNEKLFF; cdr3_nt: TGTGCCAGCAGCGCGGGACTGGCAACTAATGAAAAACTGTTTTTT
clone_size: -; j_call: TRBJ2-7; cdr3_length: 13; v_call: TRBV10-3; d_call: TRBD1; cdr3_aa: CAIRTGVAREQYF; cdr3_nt: TGTGCCATCAGGACAGGGGTGGCAAGGGAGCAGTACTTC
clone_size: -; j_call: TRBJ1-2; cdr3_length: 14; v_call: TRBV28; d_call: -; cdr3_aa: CAINPGTTYYGYTF; cdr3_nt: TGTGCCATCAACCCCGGGACAACCTACTATGGCTACACCTTC
clone_size: -; j_call: TRBJ1-2; cdr3_length: 11; v_call: TRBV4-2; d_call: -; cdr3_aa: CASSHPGGYTF; cdr3_nt: TGTGCCAGCAGCCATCCCGGTGGCTACACCTTC
clone_size: -; j_call: TRBJ2-1; cdr3_length: 13; v_call: TRBV2; d_call: -; cdr3_aa: CASSDPGEDEQFF; cdr3_nt: TGTGCCAGCAGTGATCCCGGGGAGGATGAGCAGTTCTTC
clone_size: once; j_call: TRBJ2-7; cdr3_length: 15; v_call: TRBV5-1; d_call: -; cdr3_aa: CASSLQSLGVYEQYF; cdr3_nt: TGCGCCAGCAGCTTGCAGTCCTTAGGGGTCTACGAGCAGTACTTC
clone_size: -; j_call: TRBJ1-2; cdr3_length: 15; v_call: TRBV3-1/TRBV3-2; d_call: TRBD1; cdr3_aa: CASSKYGTGDIGYTF; cdr3_nt: TGTGCCAGCAGCAAATACGGGACAGGGGATATCGGCTACACCTTC
clone_size: -; j_call: TRBJ2-1; cdr3_length: 17; v_call: TRBV7-9; d_call: TRBD2; cdr3_aa: CASSLLGSGRTYNEQFF; cdr3_nt: TGTGCCAGCAGCTTATTAGGTAGCGGGAGGACTTACAATGAGCAGTTCTTC
clone_size: -; j_call: TRBJ1-6; cdr3_length: 17; v_call: TRBV11-2; d_call: -; cdr3_aa: CASSLGPRGGANSPLHF; cdr3_nt: TGTGCCAGCAGCTTAGGTCCCCGGGGGGGGGCGAACTCACCCCTCCACTTT
clone_size: -; j_call: TRBJ2-1; cdr3_length: 14; v_call: TRBV6-6; d_call: -; cdr3_aa: CASRQGWFYNEQFF; cdr3_nt: TGTGCCAGCAGACAGGGTTGGTTCTACAATGAGCAGTTCTTC
clone_size: -; j_call: TRBJ1-2; cdr3_length: 14; v_call: TRBV7-9; d_call: TRBD1; cdr3_aa: CASNGQGNNYGYTF; cdr3_nt: TGTGCCAGCAATGGACAGGGGAACAACTATGGCTACACCTTC
clone_size: -; j_call: TRBJ2-3; cdr3_length: 16; v_call: TRBV7-6; d_call: TRBD2; cdr3_aa: CASSLETSGREDTQYF; cdr3_nt: TGTGCCAGCAGCTTAGAGACTAGCGGGAGGGAAGATACGCAGTATTTT
clone_size: -; j_call: TRBJ1-6; cdr3_length: 13; v_call: TRBV28; d_call: -; cdr3_aa: CASRQYRESPLHF; cdr3_nt: TGTGCCAGCAGGCAATACAGGGAATCACCCCTCCACTTT
clone_size: -; j_call: TRBJ2-7; cdr3_length: 11; v_call: TRBV20-1; d_call: -; cdr3_aa: CSARDGEEQYF; cdr3_nt: TGCAGTGCTAGAGATGGGGAGGAGCAGTACTTC
clone_size: -; j_call: TRBJ1-5; cdr3_length: 14; v_call: TRBV28; d_call: TRBD1; cdr3_aa: CASREGQINQPQHF; cdr3_nt: TGTGCCAGCAGGGAGGGACAGATCAATCAGCCCCAGCATTTT
clone_size: -; j_call: TRBJ2-3; cdr3_length: 15; v_call: TRBV5-6; d_call: TRBD2; cdr3_aa: CASSPLAGSTDTQYF; cdr3_nt: TGTGCCAGCAGCCCCCTAGCGGGCAGCACAGATACGCAGTATTTT
clone_size: many; j_call: TRBJ1-1; cdr3_length: 13; v_call: TRBV6-4; d_call: -; cdr3_aa: CASSESETTEAFF; cdr3_nt: TGTGCCAGCAGTGAGAGCGAAACCACTGAAGCTTTCTTT
clone_size: few; j_call: TRBJ1-1; cdr3_length: 13; v_call: TRBV11-2; d_call: TRBD1; cdr3_aa: CASSGRDRGEAFF; cdr3_nt: TGTGCCAGCAGCGGCCGGGACAGGGGCGAAGCTTTCTTT
clone_size: -; j_call: TRBJ2-7; cdr3_length: 14; v_call: TRBV20-1; d_call: TRBD1; cdr3_aa: CSASKSDRGYEQYF; cdr3_nt: TGCAGTGCTAGTAAGTCGGACAGGGGCTACGAGCAGTACTTC
clone_size: once; j_call: TRBJ1-1; cdr3_length: 15; v_call: TRBV5-4; d_call: TRBD1; cdr3_aa: CASNDRVALNTEAFF; cdr3_nt: TGTGCCAGCAACGACAGGGTTGCCCTGAACACTGAAGCTTTCTTT
clone_size: -; j_call: TRBJ2-7; cdr3_length: 16; v_call: TRBV5-1; d_call: TRBD1; cdr3_aa: CASSLESDRGTYEQYF; cdr3_nt: TGCGCCAGCAGCTTGGAATCGGACAGGGGAACATACGAGCAGTACTTC
clone_size: -; j_call: TRBJ2-1; cdr3_length: 15; v_call: TRBV7-9; d_call: -; cdr3_aa: CASSFQGGSYNEQFF; cdr3_nt: TGTGCCAGCAGCTTCCAGGGGGGATCCTACAATGAGCAGTTCTTC
clone_size: -; j_call: TRBJ1-5; cdr3_length: 15; v_call: TRBV9; d_call: TRBD1; cdr3_aa: CASSVGGGEGQPQHF; cdr3_nt: TGTGCCAGCAGCGTTGGAGGGGGCGAGGGACAGCCCCAGCATTTT
clone_size: once; j_call: TRBJ2-1; cdr3_length: 14; v_call: TRBV7-2; d_call: -; cdr3_aa: CASSFNRPDNEQFF; cdr3_nt: TGTGCCAGCAGCTTCAACAGGCCGGACAATGAGCAGTTCTTC
clone_size: -; j_call: TRBJ2-2; cdr3_length: 14; v_call: TRBV27; d_call: -; cdr3_aa: CASSLKQNTGELFF; cdr3_nt: TGTGCCAGCAGTTTAAAACAGAACACCGGGGAGCTGTTTTTT
clone_size: -; j_call: TRBJ2-6; cdr3_length: 20; v_call: TRBV19; d_call: TRBD1; cdr3_aa: CASSIDPGTVLSSGANVLTF; cdr3_nt: TGTGCCAGTAGTATAGACCCCGGGACAGTCCTGTCTTCTGGGGCCAACGTCCTGACTTTC
clone_size: -; j_call: TRBJ1-1; cdr3_length: 15; v_call: TRBV19; d_call: -; cdr3_aa: CASRFNDNPNTEAFF; cdr3_nt: TGTGCCAGTAGATTTAATGACAACCCGAACACTGAAGCTTTCTTT
clone_size: -; j_call: TRBJ1-1; cdr3_length: 11; v_call: TRBV4-2; d_call: -; cdr3_aa: CASSQDSEAFF; cdr3_nt: TGTGCCAGCAGCCAAGACTCTGAAGCTTTCTTT
clone_size: once; j_call: TRBJ2-3; cdr3_length: 15; v_call: TRBV11-2; d_call: TRBD2; cdr3_aa: CASSKLAGGYDTQYF; cdr3_nt: TGTGCCAGCAGCAAACTAGCGGGAGGATACGATACGCAGTATTTT
clone_size: -; j_call: TRBJ2-3; cdr3_length: 15; v_call: TRBV4-3; d_call: -; cdr3_aa: CASSQQQGKTDTQYF; cdr3_nt: TGCGCCAGCAGCCAACAGCAGGGGAAGACAGATACGCAGTATTTT
clone_size: -; j_call: TRBJ2-1; cdr3_length: 12; v_call: TRBV18; d_call: -; cdr3_aa: CASSPPGSKQFF; cdr3_nt: TGTGCCAGCTCACCACCGGGCAGCAAGCAGTTCTTC
clone_size: -; j_call: TRBJ2-1; cdr3_length: 14; v_call: TRBV7-3; d_call: TRBD2; cdr3_aa: CASSSGTSTNEQFF; cdr3_nt: TGTGCCAGCAGCTCCGGGACTAGCACCAATGAGCAGTTCTTC
clone_size: few; j_call: TRBJ2-7; cdr3_length: 14; v_call: TRBV6-2/TRBV6-3; d_call: -; cdr3_aa: CASSLRGPSYEQYF; cdr3_nt: TGTGCCAGCAGCCTCCGGGGTCCCTCCTACGAGCAGTACTTC
clone_size: -; j_call: TRBJ2-1; cdr3_length: 13; v_call: TRBV29-1; d_call: TRBD1; cdr3_aa: CSGKGQGVSEQFF; cdr3_nt: TGCAGCGGAAAGGGACAGGGGGTAAGTGAGCAGTTCTTC
clone_size: once; j_call: TRBJ1-3; cdr3_length: 14; v_call: TRBV5-4; d_call: -; cdr3_aa: CASSLQGTGNTIYF; cdr3_nt: TGTGCCAGCAGCTTACAGGGAACTGGAAACACCATATATTTT
clone_size: -; j_call: TRBJ2-7; cdr3_length: 15; v_call: TRBV28; d_call: TRBD2; cdr3_aa: CASRLAGGPYYEQYF; cdr3_nt: TGTGCCAGCAGATTAGCGGGAGGGCCCTACTACGAGCAGTACTTC
clone_size: -; j_call: TRBJ1-2; cdr3_length: 14; v_call: TRBV28; d_call: TRBD1; cdr3_aa: CASSLTGGASGYTF; cdr3_nt: TGTGCCAGCAGTCTGACAGGGGGCGCCTCTGGCTACACCTTC